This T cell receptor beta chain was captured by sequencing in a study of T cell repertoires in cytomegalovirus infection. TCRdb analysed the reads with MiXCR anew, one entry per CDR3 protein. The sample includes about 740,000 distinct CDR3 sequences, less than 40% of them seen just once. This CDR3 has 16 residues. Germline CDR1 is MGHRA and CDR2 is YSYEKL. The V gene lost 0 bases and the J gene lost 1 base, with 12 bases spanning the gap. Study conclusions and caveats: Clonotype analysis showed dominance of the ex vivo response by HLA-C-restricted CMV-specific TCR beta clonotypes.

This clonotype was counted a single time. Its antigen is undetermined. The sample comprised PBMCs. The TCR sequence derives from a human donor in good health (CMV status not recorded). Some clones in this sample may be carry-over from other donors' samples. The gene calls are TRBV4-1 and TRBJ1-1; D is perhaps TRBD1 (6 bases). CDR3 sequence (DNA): TGCGCCAGCAGCCAAGATGGATGGGGGGCGAACACTGAAGCTTTCTTT. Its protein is CASSQDGWGANTEAFF.